The 20 T cell receptor beta chains listed next were all sequenced from one sample in a study of T cells after yellow fever vaccination. TCRdb re-called the 5' RACE reads with MiXCR, one entry per CDR3 protein. The data contain 300,000 to 450,000 distinct CDR3 sequences, 6.2% of them singletons. The specimen was PBMCs, collected 5 days after the yellow fever booster vaccination. The receptors shown here come from a young man who received the YFV17D yellow fever vaccine.

This sequence joins TRBV7-2 and TRBJ2-5; D tentatively fits TRBD1 or TRBD2 (6 bases each). The CDR3 spans 14 residues. V was clipped by 5 bases and J by 4 bases, with 14 bases between them. Germline loops: CDR1 SGHTA, CDR2 FQGNSA. CDR3 in DNA: TGTGCCAGCAGCGTACAACAGGGAGGAGAGACCCAGTACTTC. Protein sequence: CASSVQQGGETQYF.

This clonotype was detected ten times or more. The chain links TRBV4-3 to TRBJ2-1; weak D call: TRBD2 (7 bases). Trimming took 1 base from V and 7 from J, leaving 11 bases between them. Germline CDR1 reads LGHNA; CDR2 reads YSLEER. The CDR3 has 14 amino acids. The CDR3 spells CASSQGGRGNEQFF. Written as DNA, the CDR3 is TGCGCCAGCAGCCAAGGGGGGCGGGGGAATGAGCAGTTCTTC.

This clonotype has at least ten counts. The chain joins TRBV12-3 or TRBV12-4 to TRBJ2-7; 7 nucleotides line up with TRBD2. J lost 3 bases, V lost 5 bases, and 13 bases had no gene match. CDR3 length equals 16 residues. The CDR3 bases are TGTGCCAGCAGTACGATGGGGGGAGGGGTCCACTACGAGCAGTACTTC. This gives the protein CASSTMGGGVHYEQYF.

This clonotype has ten or more counts. The CDR3 DNA sequence: TGTGCCACCAGCAGAGATCGGCCCGCTAGCGGGGAGCTGTTTTTT. This encodes CATSRDRPASGELFF. The V call is TRBV15, the J call TRBJ2-2; D is undetermined. The V end lost 0 bases, the J end lost 7 bases, and 12 bases lay between the germline ends. Germline V gene lookup returns CDR1 LNHNV and CDR2 YYDKDF (reference sequence). The CDR3 loop spans 15 amino acids.

The chain links TRBV7-2 to TRBJ1-5; D unclear. V was pared by 5 bases and J by 6 bases, with 8 bases between. CDR3 length equals 12 residues. Germline V gives CDR1 SGHTA, CDR2 FQGNSA. CDR3: CASSPGIQPQHF. The CDR3, as DNA: TGTGCCAGCAGCCCGGGTATTCAGCCCCAGCATTTT.

This clonotype was seen ten or more times. The DNA of the CDR3 is TGTGCCAGCAGCCTTGCTAGTGATACGCAGTATTTT. It specifies CASSLASDTQYF. The chain is built from TRBV5-4 and TRBJ2-3, with unresolved D. Germline V gene sequence: CDR1 SGHNT, CDR2 YYREEE (reference sequence). Trimming shortened V by 4 bases and J by 6 bases, and 9 bases separated the two germline ends. The CDR3 is 12 residues long.

This clonotype has at least ten counts. The rearrangement uses TRBV27 and TRBJ2-1; no reliable D call. Trimming cost V 10 bases and J 4 bases, with 17 bases left between them. Germline CDR1 reads MNHEY; CDR2 reads SMNVEV (reference sequence). The length of the CDR3 is 14 residues. CDR3 nucleotide sequence: TGTGCCACCGGAACCCTCGGACGTTACAATGAGCAGTTCTTC. Translation: CATGTLGRYNEQFF.

This clonotype was seen at least ten times. The CDR3 DNA sequence: TGTGCCAGCAGTGCGGTGGGATCGGCCCAAGAGACCCAGTACTTC. Amino acids: CASSAVGSAQETQYF. This chain uses TRBV2 with TRBJ2-5; no clear D. V was clipped by 4 bases and J by 1 base, with 13 bases between them. This CDR3 has 15 residues. Germline V gene data show CDR1 as SNHLY and CDR2 as FYNNEI.

This clonotype was seen many times. This sequence joins TRBV12-3 or TRBV12-4 and TRBJ2-2; 8 positions agree with TRBD2. V was clipped by 10 bases and J by 7 bases; unmatched bases: 14. CDR3 size: 15 residues. CDR3 bases: TGTGCCACCTCAGGCCCAGCGGGGGATGTCGGGGAGCTGTTTTTT. It encodes CATSGPAGDVGELFF.

This clonotype has more than one count but fewer than ten. The J gene is TRBJ1-5, the V gene TRBV20-1, with D hard to call. This CDR3 has 15 amino acids. V shed 3 bases and J shed 0 bases, with 12 bases lying between them. Germline values: CDR1 DFQATT, CDR2 SNEGSKA (reference sequence). As DNA, the CDR3 is TGCAGTGCTAGGAACAACCAGAATAGCAATCAGCCCCAGCATTTT. Its protein is CSARNNQNSNQPQHF.

As regards this clonotype: One end of the junction fails to match germline, which may point to a read error. V and J are TRBV23-1 and TRBJ2-6; D is uncertain. TRBV23-1 is annotated as an ORF whose role is uncertain. This CDR3 contains 16 residues. CDR3 amino acids: CVTRQPTRSEPNVLTF. The CDR3 bases are TGTGTCACCAGGCAGCCCACGCGGTCTGAGCCCAACGTCCTGACTTTC.

This clonotype appeared many times. The junction departs from germline at one end; a sequencing error may be responsible. This chain uses TRBV7-6 with TRBJ2-5; no reliable D call. The CDR3 length is 13 residues. CDR1 is SGHVS, CDR2 FNYEAQ, per germline. As DNA, the CDR3 is TGTGCCAGCAGCTTAGATTATCCGGCCACTTCGGACTTC. Its protein product is CASSLDYPATSDF.

This clonotype has at least ten counts. The V and J genes are TRBV7-2 and TRBJ2-7, with D maybe TRBD1 (6 bases). V was shortened by 8 bases and J by 3 bases, with 14 bases between the two germline ends. The CDR3 has 13 amino acids. In germline, CDR1 is SGHTA, CDR2 FQGNSA. The CDR3 nucleotides read TGTGCCAGCGAACAGGGTGCGGGCTACGAGCAGTACTTC. Its protein product is CASEQGAGYEQYF.

The table lists this clonotype with many counts. This chain uses TRBV9 with TRBJ2-1, with 9 bases matching TRBD2. CDR1 SGDLS and CDR2 YYNGEE come from the germline V gene. Losses at the gene ends were 4 bases for V and 0 bases for J; bases not matched to a gene: 5. The CDR3 loop spans 16 amino acids. This CDR3 reads CASSLSSGSSYNEQFF. CDR3 nucleotides: TGTGCCAGCAGCCTTAGTAGCGGGAGCTCCTACAATGAGCAGTTCTTC.

There are a few counts of this clonotype. The genes are TRBV6-1 and TRBJ2-1; D unresolved. The V gene's germline CDR1 is MNHNS and CDR2 SASEGT. This CDR3 spans 15 amino acids. V was clipped by 8 bases and J by 0 bases, with 14 bases between them. The CDR3 is CASGYSTTSYNEQFF. DNA for the CDR3: TGTGCCAGCGGATATAGCACAACCTCCTACAATGAGCAGTTCTTC.

This chain joins TRBV11-2 and TRBJ2-6; D gene uncertain. Looked up from germline, CDR1 is SGHAT and CDR2 is FQNNGV. V lost 1 base, J lost 0 bases, and 16 bases lay in between. The CDR3 is made up of 19 amino acids. CDR3 nucleotide sequence: TGTGCCAGCAGCTTAGGCCCAGGCCCGGGCCTCTCTGGGGCCAACGTCCTGACTTTC. Amino acids: CASSLGPGPGLSGANVLTF.

This clonotype occurred a few times. The genes are TRBV19 and TRBJ1-2, with D hard to call. Germline CDR1 reads LNHDA; CDR2 reads SQIVND (reference sequence). V was clipped by 3 bases and J by 4 bases, with 6 bases between them. There are 12 residues in the CDR3. CDR3 nucleotide sequence: TGTGCCAGTAGTATCCACGGCTATGGCTACACCTTC. This sequence encodes CASSIHGYGYTF.

This clonotype was seen more than once but under ten times. The V and J genes are TRBV7-9 and TRBJ2-7; D gene ambiguous. This CDR3 has 13 residues. Germline loops: CDR1 SEHNR, CDR2 FQNEAQ (reference sequence). The V gene lost 5 bases and the J gene lost 4 bases, with 12 bases spanning the gap. The CDR3 sequence: CASSPAQSYEQYF. In DNA form, the CDR3 reads TGTGCCAGCAGCCCTGCTCAGTCGTACGAGCAGTACTTC.

In its sample, this clonotype was seen a few times. V and J are TRBV19 and TRBJ1-2; unclear D gene. V lost 0 bases and J lost 8, with 7 bases in between. The length of the CDR3 is 12 residues. Germline assignment: CDR1 LNHDA and CDR2 SQIVND (reference sequence). DNA for the CDR3: TGTGCCAGTAGTATAGATCTTGGCGGCTACACCTTC. It yields the protein CASSIDLGGYTF.

This clonotype was detected many times. V usage is TRBV12-3 or TRBV12-4 and J usage is TRBJ2-7, with 9 bases identical to TRBD2. The CDR3 extends over 12 amino acids. The V and J ends lost 10 bases and 6 bases, in that order; junction bases with no gene match: 7. The CDR3 DNA follows: TGTGCCACTTCCCTAGCGGGACTCGAGCAGTACTTC. It codes for CATSLAGLEQYF.